The 4 T cell receptor beta chains below were found in one sample sequenced in a study of blood T cell repertoires in COVID-19. The protocol was immunoSEQ multiplex PCR, while the TCRdb copy is restricted to in-frame clones and leaves out a portion. The sample has more than 85,000 clones, roughly 80% seen once; the top ten hold around 9.6%. The specimen sequenced was peripheral blood. Every receptor here comes from a man between 60 and 75 years old with active or convalescent COVID-19.

The chain joins TRBV6-6 to TRBJ1-1; a weak D match, TRBD1 (5 bases). This CDR3 comprises 18 residues. Germline V lookup: CDR1 MNHNY, CDR2 SVGAGI (reference sequence). Trimming left V 5 bases short and J 5 bases short, with 27 bases between. The CDR3 DNA is TGTGCCAGCAGTCGCCGCGTGGTTCCCGGGACTGCAGGGACTGAAGCTTTCTTT. It codes for CASSRRVVPGTAGTEAFF.

This clone appeared once. The chain carries TRBV5-8 and TRBJ1-1; D is possibly TRBD1 (6 bases). The CDR3 spans 16 residues. CDR1 is SGHTS and CDR2 is YDEGEE in the germline V gene. Trimming removed 3 bases at V and 7 bases at J, with 22 bases between. In nucleotides, the CDR3 is TGTGCCAGCAGCTCCCTTAATGACAGGAAGCTAGGTGAAGCTTTCTTT. Its protein is CASSSLNDRKLGEAFF.

V usage is TRBV28 and J usage is TRBJ2-7; a weak D match, TRBD1 (7 bases). V was shortened by 2 bases and J by 6 bases, with 11 bases between the two germline ends. The germline V gene encodes CDR1 MDHEN and CDR2 SYDVKM. This CDR3 is built from 13 residues. The CDR3 loop reads CASSLRQGGEQYV. For the CDR3, the DNA is TGTGCCAGCAGTTTACGTCAGGGGGGCGAGCAGTACGTC.

This sequence joins TRBV6-2 or TRBV6-3 and TRBJ2-7; D unresolved. Per the germline V gene, CDR1 is MNHEY and CDR2 is SVGEGT. V lost 2 bases to trimming and J lost 3 bases, with 5 bases between them. The CDR3 runs 12 residues. CDR3 protein: CASSYVSYEQYF. In DNA form, the CDR3 reads TGTGCCAGCAGTTACGTTAGCTACGAGCAGTACTTC.